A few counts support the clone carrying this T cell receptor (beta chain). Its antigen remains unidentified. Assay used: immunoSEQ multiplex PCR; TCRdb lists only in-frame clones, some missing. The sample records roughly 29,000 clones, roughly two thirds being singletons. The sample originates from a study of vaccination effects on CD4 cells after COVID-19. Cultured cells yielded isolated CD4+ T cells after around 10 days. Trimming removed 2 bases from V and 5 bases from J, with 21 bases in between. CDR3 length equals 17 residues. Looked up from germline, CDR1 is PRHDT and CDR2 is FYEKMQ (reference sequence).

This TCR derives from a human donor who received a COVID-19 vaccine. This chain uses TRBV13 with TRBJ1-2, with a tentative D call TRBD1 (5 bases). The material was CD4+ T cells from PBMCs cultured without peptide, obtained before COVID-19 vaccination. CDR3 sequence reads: CASSLPRHGYRGYGYTF. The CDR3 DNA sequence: TGTGCCAGCAGCTTACCAAGACACGGCTATAGGGGATATGGCTACACCTTC.